This T cell receptor beta chain stems from a study of blood T cell repertoires in COVID-19. The overall study: Samples taken during acute and convalescent COVID-19 were collected in the United States, Italy and Spain.

Original processing notes: Researchers report that nucleated cell counts were estimated from reference gene primer amplification. The data were produced by immunoSEQ multiplex PCR, yet TCRdb's version contains in-frame clones alone and is incomplete. V, J and clone size were drawn from that table, and D and trimming were deduced from the DNA. The sample yields around 310,000 clones, 85% to 90% seen once. This CDR3 spans 15 amino acids. Germline V lookup: CDR1 SGHTS, CDR2 YDEGEE. V was trimmed by 0 bases and J by 0 bases, leaving 7 bases between them. Enrollment of patients from Seattle took place during active infection, with longitudinal follow-up.

The J gene is TRBJ1-5, the V gene TRBV5-8; D gene uncertain. Input material: peripheral blood. This clonotype was sampled from a woman aged 40 to 50 with COVID-19, enrolled during active disease. This chain's CDR3 is CASSLGPYSNQPQHF. CDR3 DNA: TGTGCCAGCAGCTTGGGGCCATATAGCAATCAGCCCCAGCATTTT.